This TCR beta chain was sequenced in a study of blood T cell repertoires in COVID-19. The length of the CDR3 is 14 residues. In germline, CDR1 is SGHAT, CDR2 FQNNGV. Trimming took off 1 base at V and 3 bases at J, with 7 bases between the two ends. Assay: immunoSEQ multiplex PCR; the TCRdb copy retains only in-frame clones and omits some. In the table there are about 160,000 clones, approximately 85% of which are singletons. The V gene is TRBV11-2, the J gene TRBJ1-3; D gene unclear. This TCR was sampled from a woman in her sixties or seventies with COVID-19, enrolled during active disease. The sequencing sample was made of peripheral blood. CDR3 in amino acids: CASSLAGSGNTIYF. The CDR3 DNA reads TGTGCCAGCAGCTTAGCAGGCAGTGGAAACACCATATATTTT.